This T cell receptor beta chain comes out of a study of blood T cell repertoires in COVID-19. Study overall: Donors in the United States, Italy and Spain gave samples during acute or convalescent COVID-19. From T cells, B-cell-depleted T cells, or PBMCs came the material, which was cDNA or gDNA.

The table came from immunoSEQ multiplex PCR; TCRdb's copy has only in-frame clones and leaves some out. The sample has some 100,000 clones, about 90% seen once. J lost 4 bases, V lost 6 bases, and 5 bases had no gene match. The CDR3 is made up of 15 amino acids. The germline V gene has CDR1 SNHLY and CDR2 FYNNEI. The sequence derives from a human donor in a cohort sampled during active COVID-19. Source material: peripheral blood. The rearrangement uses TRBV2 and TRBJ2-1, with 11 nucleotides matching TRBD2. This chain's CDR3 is CASRHLAGGYNEQFF. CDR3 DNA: TGTGCCAGCAGACACCTAGCGGGGGGTTACAATGAGCAGTTCTTC.